This T cell receptor (beta chain) came from a study of vaccination effects on CD4 cells after COVID-19 (dated 2022 in TCRdb). With respect to the entire study: Each participant received two doses of an mRNA SARS-CoV-2 vaccine, either BNT162b2 or mRNA-1273. Cultures from other donors in the study were sequenced using the Oncomine TCR Beta short-read assay on an Illumina iSeq 100. A total of nine to ten COVID-19 convalescent patients and a handful of SARS-CoV-2-naive healthy vaccine recipients were included in the full study. The study compared SARS-CoV-2 spike-specific CD4+ TCR repertoires before and after mRNA vaccination in COVID-19 convalescent patients and infection-naive vaccine recipients.

General study outcomes and caveats: Among healthy vaccine recipients, nearly all vaccine-induced clones were SARS-CoV-2 mono-reactive, and only 1 of 255 was cross-reactive with common cold coronaviruses. Only a small number of convalescent patients were included, and no early post-infection timepoints were available, which limited the study. Marked clonal contraction was observed in both infection-induced and vaccine-induced clones at late post-vaccination timepoints, consistent with waning T cell responses.

In the ViraFEST assay, PBMC were stimulated with viral peptide pools, and antigen-specific CD4+ T cell clonotypes were then identified by expansion using TCR sequencing. After more than 9 days of culture, CD4+ T cells were isolated with the EasySep CD4+ T cell isolation kit. Negative nucleocapsid antibody results before and after vaccination confirmed that the healthy vaccine recipients had no prior SARS-CoV-2 infection. Two million PBMC per well were cultured in IMDM with around 5.3% human AB serum, 10 IU/ml IL-2 and gentamicin, plus 10 ug/ml peptides. Half of the culture medium was replaced with fresh IL-2-containing medium on days 3 and 7. Each peptide stimulation condition was cultured in triplicate wells unless otherwise noted. PBMC were separated from whole blood using Ficoll-Paque Plus gradient centrifugation and were then either cryopreserved at -140C or used fresh. The spike proteins of SARS-CoV-2 and of the common cold coronaviruses HCoV-NL63, HCoV-OC43 and HCoV-229E were spanned by overlapping peptide pools. Genomic DNA was extracted from cultured CD4+ T cells with the QIAamp micro DNA kit.

CDR3 length: 16 amino acids, cysteine to phenylalanine. Solely the CDR3 DNA is kept, with 48 bases framed from the first base. The germline V gene gives CDR1 as KGHDR and CDR2 as SFDVKD. V is shortened by 3 bases, J by 2 bases, and the region joining them spans 14 bases. A remark on this clone: The antigen it recognizes is unknown. There are no base qualities to consult, and no much larger clone falls within one base.

Libraries were made using the immunoSEQ multiplex PCR assay. DNA from the CD4+ T cells that had been cultured and isolated underwent TCR beta CDR3 sequencing. The published analysis was carried out like this. Non-productive TCR sequences were removed, reads were trimmed to the CDR3 region, and CDR3s of at least 7 amino acids were retained. The MANAFEST web app was used to pick out antigen-specific clonotypes by comparing their expansion in peptide wells with that in reference cultures. For clones to be considered positive, expansion at FDR<0.05 versus reference and all other wells, an odds ratio above 5, and a frequency above 0.1% in two replicate wells were required. A clonotype was defined as cross-reactive if the clonotype was significantly expanded both in SARS-CoV-2 spike wells and in at least one common cold coronavirus spike condition. CDR3 similarity was assessed by Levenshtein distance using the stringdist R package, and unrooted trees were constructed with ape in R 3.6.1. TCRdb provides this immuneACCESS table in a form limited to in-frame rearrangements. Some clones are lacking; in checked studies, under half of them reflect an unresolved V gene, and why the rest are absent is not known. Clone size and the V and J calls come from that table; the DNA yielded D and trimming. This sample has roughly 50,000 clones in its table, and roughly 80% of those were observed once. The biggest ten clones account for 2% to 3% of the sample.

The origin of this receptor is a human donor who received a COVID-19 vaccine. The sequence is built from TRBV24-1 and TRBJ2-3, with the D gene call left open. The input for sequencing was CD4+ T cells from PBMCs cultured with HCoV-229E spike peptides, taken before COVID-19 vaccination. The cell subset or site tag for this specimen amounts to: HCoV-229E spike overlapping peptide pool stimulation. The CDR3 reads as follows: CATSDPTPLNTDTQYF. The DNA sequence is given as TGTGCCACCAGTGATCCGACACCATTGAACACAGATACGCAGTATTTT.